The 7 T cell receptor beta chains below all came from one sample that was sequenced in a study of shared clonotypes between healthy human individuals. Terminally differentiated effector memory CD45RA+ cells were left out of the naive CD8 fraction, which was CD45RO-negative and positively selected for CCR7. Using immunoSEQ multiplex PCR, the repertoire was profiled, and TCRdb retains in-frame clones only, with some absent. Of 550,000 to 600,000 clones in the sample, 95% to 98% were seen once. The sequencing sample was made of naive CD8+ T cells sorted from blood. Receptor source: a man younger than 45 in good health.

This chain uses TRBV7-6 with TRBJ2-5, with 9 bases matching TRBD2. Germline CDR1 and CDR2: SGHVS and FNYEAQ. There are 16 residues in the CDR3. J was trimmed by 5 bases and V by 4 bases; bases with no gene match: 11. The CDR3 nucleotides read TGTGCCAGCAGCTCCAAGGTAGCGGGAGTCTCTGAGACCCAGTACTTC. Encoded protein: CASSSKVAGVSETQYF.

J is TRBJ2-5 and V is TRBV10-3; D is undetermined. Trimming left V 8 bases short and J 5 bases short, with 21 bases between. CDR3 length: 15 residues. CDR1 ENHRY and CDR2 SYGVKD come from the germline V gene. The CDR3 spells CAIGPGGQEGETQYF. DNA for the CDR3: TGTGCCATCGGCCCGGGTGGGCAGGAAGGTGAGACCCAGTACTTC.

The gene calls are TRBV7-2 and TRBJ2-7; D is perhaps TRBD1 (6 bases). Germline CDR1 SGHTA, CDR2 FQGNSA. V was pared by 5 bases and J by 4 bases, with 9 bases between. The CDR3 length is 12 residues. CDR3 sequence reads: CASSQGGYEQYF. For the CDR3, the DNA is TGTGCCAGCAGCCAAGGGGGTTACGAGCAGTACTTC.

The V and J genes are TRBV7-6 and TRBJ2-6; D call uncertain. Trimming removed 5 bases from V and 1 base from J, with 15 bases in between. This CDR3 region has 17 residues. CDR1 SGHVS and CDR2 FNYEAQ come from the germline V gene. The CDR3 spells CASSAVSPESGANVLTF. The CDR3 nucleotides read TGTGCCAGCAGCGCCGTGTCCCCCGAGTCTGGGGCCAACGTCCTGACTTTC.

With respect to this clone: This sample includes further DNA sequences coding for the same CDR3. J is TRBJ1-5 and V is TRBV19; D not certain. CDR1 LNHDA and CDR2 SQIVND come from the germline V gene (reference sequence). V dropped 2 bases and J dropped 4 bases, with 3 bases sitting between them. The CDR3 sequence is 12 residues long. The CDR3 region has the DNA TGTGCCAGTAGTATATCGAATCAGCCCCAGCATTTT. This gives the protein CASSISNQPQHF.

The V gene is TRBV29-1, the J gene TRBJ2-1; D is uncertain. CDR1 is SQVTM and CDR2 is ANQGSEA in the germline V gene. The V gene lost 4 bases and the J gene lost 0 bases, with 10 bases spanning the gap. The CDR3 runs to 14 residues. CDR3 residues: CSVALGTSYNEQFF. The CDR3 region has the DNA TGCAGCGTTGCATTGGGAACCTCCTACAATGAGCAGTTCTTC.

DNA for the CDR3: TGTGCCAGCAGCTTAGATGCCCTCCGTCTGGGGGGACGAGAGACCCAGTACTTC. This encodes CASSLDALRLGGRETQYF. This rearrangement joins TRBV11-2 to TRBJ2-5, with D maybe TRBD2 (6 bases). Trimming stripped 0 bases from V and 4 bases from J, with 21 bases between. This CDR3 comprises 18 residues. Germline V gene lookup returns CDR1 SGHAT and CDR2 FQNNGV.